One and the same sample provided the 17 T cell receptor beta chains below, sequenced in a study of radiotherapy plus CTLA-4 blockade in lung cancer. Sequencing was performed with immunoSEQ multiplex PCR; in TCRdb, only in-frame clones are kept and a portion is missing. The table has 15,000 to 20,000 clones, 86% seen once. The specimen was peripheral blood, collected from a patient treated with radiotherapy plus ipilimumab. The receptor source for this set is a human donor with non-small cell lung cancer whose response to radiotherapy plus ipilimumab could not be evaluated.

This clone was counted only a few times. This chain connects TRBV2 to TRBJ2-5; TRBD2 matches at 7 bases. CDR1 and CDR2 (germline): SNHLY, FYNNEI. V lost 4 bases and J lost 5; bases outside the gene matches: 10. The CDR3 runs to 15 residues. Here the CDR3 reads CASSGVGGPMETQYF. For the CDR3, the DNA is TGTGCCAGCAGTGGGGTGGGAGGGCCGATGGAGACCCAGTACTTC.

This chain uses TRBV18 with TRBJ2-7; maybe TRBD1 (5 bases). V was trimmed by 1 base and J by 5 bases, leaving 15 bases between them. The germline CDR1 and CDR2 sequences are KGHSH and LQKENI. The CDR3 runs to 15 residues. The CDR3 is CASSPLSRRADEQYF. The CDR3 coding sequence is TGTGCCAGCTCACCACTTTCGCGCAGGGCGGACGAGCAGTACTTC.

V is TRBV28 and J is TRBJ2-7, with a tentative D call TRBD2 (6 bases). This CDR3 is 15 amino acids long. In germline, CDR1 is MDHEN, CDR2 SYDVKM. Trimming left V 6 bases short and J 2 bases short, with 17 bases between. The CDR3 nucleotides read TGTGCCAGCAGCCTGACTAGTGCTTGGACCTACGAGCAGTACTTC. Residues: CASSLTSAWTYEQYF.

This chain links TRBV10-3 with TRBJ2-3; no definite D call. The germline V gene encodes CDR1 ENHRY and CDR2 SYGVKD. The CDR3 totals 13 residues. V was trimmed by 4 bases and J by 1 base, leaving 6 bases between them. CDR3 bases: TGTGCCATCAGTGTAGGAGGCACAGATACGCAGTATTTT. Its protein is CAISVGGTDTQYF.

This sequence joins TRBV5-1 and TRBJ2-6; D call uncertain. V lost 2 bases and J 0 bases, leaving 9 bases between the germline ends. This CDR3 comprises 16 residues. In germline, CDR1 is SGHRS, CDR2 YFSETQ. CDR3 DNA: TGCGCCAGCAGCTTAATAACAAACTCTGGGGCCAACGTCCTGACTTTC. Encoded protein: CASSLITNSGANVLTF.

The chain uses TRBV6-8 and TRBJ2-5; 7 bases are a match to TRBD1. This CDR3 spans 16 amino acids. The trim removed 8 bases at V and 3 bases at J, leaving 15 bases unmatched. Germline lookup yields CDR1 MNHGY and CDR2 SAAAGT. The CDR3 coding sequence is TGTGCCAGCCACGTTGAGAATGACAGGGAGAAAGAGACCCAGTACTTC. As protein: CASHVENDREKETQYF.

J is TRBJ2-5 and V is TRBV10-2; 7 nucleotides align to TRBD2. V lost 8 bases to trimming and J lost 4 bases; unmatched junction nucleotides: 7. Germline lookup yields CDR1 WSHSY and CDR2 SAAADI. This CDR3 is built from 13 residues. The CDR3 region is CASGREKGETQYF. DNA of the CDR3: TGCGCCAGCGGGCGGGAGAAGGGAGAGACCCAGTACTTC.

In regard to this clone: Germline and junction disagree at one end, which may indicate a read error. The CDR3 DNA is TGTGCCAGCAGTTCTTACGGAGTCAATGAGCAGCTCTTC. This sequence encodes CASSSYGVNEQLF. V gene TRBV27 combines with J gene TRBJ2-1; D gene ambiguous. The CDR3 spans 13 residues. In germline, CDR1 is MNHEY, CDR2 SMNVEV (reference sequence).

The CDR3 reads CASSLLGGRNEQFF. CDR3 sequence (DNA): TGTGCCAGCAGCTTGCTTGGAGGGAGAAATGAGCAGTTCTTC. The V gene is TRBV5-4, the J gene TRBJ2-1; D possibly corresponds to TRBD2 (6 bases). CDR3 length: 14 amino acids. Germline V CDR1 and CDR2: SGHNT, YYREEE (reference sequence). With 1 base removed from V and 7 bases from J, the gap between germline ends came to 12 bases. The whole variable domain, filled in from reference TRBV5-4 and TRBJ2-1, reads ETGVTQSPTHLIKTRGQQVTLRCSSQSGHNTVSWYQQALGQGPQFIFQYYREEENGRGNFPPRFSGLQFPNYSSELNVNALELDDSALYLCASSLLGGRNEQFFGPGTRLTVL.

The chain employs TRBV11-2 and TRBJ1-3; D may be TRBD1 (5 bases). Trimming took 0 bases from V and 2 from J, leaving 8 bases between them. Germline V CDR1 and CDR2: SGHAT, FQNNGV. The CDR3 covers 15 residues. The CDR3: CASSLDWGAGNTIYF. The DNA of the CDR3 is TGTGCCAGCAGCTTAGATTGGGGGGCTGGAAACACCATATATTTT. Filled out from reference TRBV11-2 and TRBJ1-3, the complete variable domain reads EAGVAQSPRYKIIEKRQSVAFWCNPISGHATLYWYQQILGQGPKLLIQFQNNGVVDDSQLPKDRFSAERLKGVDSTLKIQPAKLEDSAVYLCASSLDWGAGNTIYFGEGSWLTVV.

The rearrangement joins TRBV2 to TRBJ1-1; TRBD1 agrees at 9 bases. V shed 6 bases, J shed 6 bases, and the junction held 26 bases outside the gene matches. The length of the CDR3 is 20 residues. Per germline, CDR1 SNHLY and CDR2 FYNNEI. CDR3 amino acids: CASSNLFPPGQGLDLAEAFF. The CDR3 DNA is TGTGCCAGCAGCAATTTATTTCCCCCGGGACAGGGCCTCGATTTGGCTGAAGCTTTCTTT. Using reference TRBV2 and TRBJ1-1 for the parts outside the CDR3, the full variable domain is EPEVTQTPSHQVTQMGQEVILRCVPISNHLYFYWYRQILGQKVEFLVSFYNNEISEKSEIFDDQFSVERPDGSNFTLKIRSTKLEDSAMYFCASSNLFPPGQGLDLAEAFFGQGTRLTVV.

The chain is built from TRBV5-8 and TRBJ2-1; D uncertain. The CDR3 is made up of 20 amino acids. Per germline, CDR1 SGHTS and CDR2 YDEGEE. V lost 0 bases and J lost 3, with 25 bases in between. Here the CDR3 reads CASSLVLMSEIATIYNEQFF. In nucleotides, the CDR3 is TGTGCCAGCAGCTTGGTCCTGATGAGCGAAATTGCCACGATCTACAATGAGCAGTTCTTC.

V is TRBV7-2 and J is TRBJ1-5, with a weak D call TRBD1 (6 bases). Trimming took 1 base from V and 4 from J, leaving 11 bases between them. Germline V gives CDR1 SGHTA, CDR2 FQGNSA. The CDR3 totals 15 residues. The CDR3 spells CASSLEQGRNQPQHF. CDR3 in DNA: TGTGCCAGCAGCTTAGAACAGGGAAGGAATCAGCCCCAGCATTTT. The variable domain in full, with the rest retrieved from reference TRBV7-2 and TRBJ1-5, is GAGVSQSPSNKVTEKGKDVELRCDPISGHTALYWYRQSLGQGLEFLIYFQGNSAPDKSGLPSDRFSAERTGGSVSTLTIQRTQQEDSAVYLCASSLEQGRNQPQHFGDGTRLSIL.

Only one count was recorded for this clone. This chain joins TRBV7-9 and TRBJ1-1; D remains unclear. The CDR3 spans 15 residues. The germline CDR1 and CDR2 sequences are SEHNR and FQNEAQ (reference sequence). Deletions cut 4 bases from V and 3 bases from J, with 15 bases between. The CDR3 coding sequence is TGTGCCAGCAGCTCCCCGCGGGGTGGGTACACTGAAGCTTTCTTT. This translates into CASSSPRGGYTEAFF. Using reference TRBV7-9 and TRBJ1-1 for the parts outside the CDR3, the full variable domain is DTGVSQNPRHKITKRGQNVTFRCDPISEHNRLYWYRQTLGQGPEFLTYFQNEAQLEKSRLLSDRFSAERPKGSFSTLEIQRTEQGDSAMYLCASSSPRGGYTEAFFGQGTRLTVV.

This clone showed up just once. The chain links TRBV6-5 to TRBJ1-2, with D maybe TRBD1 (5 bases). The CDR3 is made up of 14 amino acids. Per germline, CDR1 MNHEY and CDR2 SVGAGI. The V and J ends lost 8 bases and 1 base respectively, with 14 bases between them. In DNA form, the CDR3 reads TGTGCCAGCGGCCAGGGCCTACTTAACTATGGCTACACCTTC. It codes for CASGQGLLNYGYTF.

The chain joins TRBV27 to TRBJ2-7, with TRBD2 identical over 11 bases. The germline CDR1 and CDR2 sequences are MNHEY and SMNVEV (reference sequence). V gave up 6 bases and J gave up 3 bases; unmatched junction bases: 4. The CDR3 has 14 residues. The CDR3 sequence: CASRGLADLYEQYF. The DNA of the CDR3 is TGTGCCAGCAGGGGACTAGCGGACCTCTACGAGCAGTACTTC.

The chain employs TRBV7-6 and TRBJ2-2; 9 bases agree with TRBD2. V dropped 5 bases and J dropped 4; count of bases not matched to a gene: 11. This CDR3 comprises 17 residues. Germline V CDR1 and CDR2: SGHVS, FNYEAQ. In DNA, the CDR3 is TGTGCCAGCAGCAACCCTGCGGCGGGGGGGGTCACCGGGGAGCTGTTTTTT. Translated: CASSNPAAGGVTGELFF.